These 20 T cell receptor beta chains were all obtained from the same sample, sequenced in a study of T cell repertoires in cytomegalovirus infection. Each CDR3 protein gets one entry after TCRdb re-called the reads with MiXCR. The sample records just under 550,000 distinct CDR3 sequences, about 30% being singletons. Sequenced input: PBMCs. The receptors were sampled from a human donor in good health (CMV status not recorded). Some clones in this sample may be carry-over from other donors' samples.

J is TRBJ2-2 and V is TRBV11-2; weak D call: TRBD1 (6 bases). V lost 0 bases, J lost 5 bases, and 10 bases lay in between. The V gene's germline CDR1 is SGHAT and CDR2 FQNNGV. The CDR3 sequence is 15 residues long. The CDR3 here is CASSLEDRITGELFF. The CDR3 DNA reads as TGTGCCAGCAGCTTAGAAGACAGGATAACCGGGGAGCTGTTTTTT. Drawing the rest from reference TRBV11-2 and TRBJ2-2, the complete variable domain is EAGVAQSPRYKIIEKRQSVAFWCNPISGHATLYWYQQILGQGPKLLIQFQNNGVVDDSQLPKDRFSAERLKGVDSTLKIQPAKLEDSAVYLCASSLEDRITGELFFGEGSRLTVL.

The V call is TRBV9, the J call TRBJ2-1; 7 bases agree with TRBD2. J lost 0 bases, V lost 0 bases, and 3 bases had no gene match. The CDR3 is 16 residues long. Germline V CDR1 and CDR2: SGDLS, YYNGEE. The DNA for the CDR3 is TGTGCCAGCAGCGTAGAGGGACTATTCTCCTACAATGAGCAGTTCTTC. Amino acid sequence: CASSVEGLFSYNEQFF.

This clonotype has more than one count but fewer than ten. The chain has TRBV19 and TRBJ2-1, with 7 bases fitting TRBD2. CDR1 is LNHDA, CDR2 SQIVND, per germline (reference sequence). The CDR3 is 11 residues long. Trimming cost V 2 bases and J 15 bases; bases outside gene matches: 4. CDR3: CASSILAGVFF. In nucleotides, the CDR3 is TGTGCCAGTAGTATACTCGCGGGAGTGTTCTTC.

The chain couples TRBV6-2 or TRBV6-3 to TRBJ2-7, with D uncertain. V was clipped by 5 bases and J by 4 bases, with 18 bases between them. The length of the CDR3 is 15 residues. CDR1 and CDR2 from the germline V gene are MNHEY and SVGEGT. The CDR3 loop is CASSAYSITTYEQYV. The CDR3 nucleotides read TGTGCCAGCAGTGCATATTCCATCACAACTTACGAGCAGTACGTC.

CDR3 sequence (DNA): TGTGCCAGTAGTATCTCTAGCGGGAAGTCGGGGCAGTTCTTC. It specifies CASSISSGKSGQFF. This sequence joins TRBV19 and TRBJ2-1; 9 bases align to TRBD2. Germline V lookup: CDR1 LNHDA, CDR2 SQIVND (reference sequence). V dropped 3 bases and J dropped 12; count of bases not matched to a gene: 9. The length of the CDR3 is 14 residues.

This clonotype was counted at least ten times. V usage is TRBV12-3 or TRBV12-4 and J usage is TRBJ2-7, with 7 bases lining up with TRBD2. V shed 5 bases, J shed 3 bases, and the junction held 7 bases outside the gene matches. This CDR3 is 14 amino acids long. The CDR3, as DNA: TGTGCCAGCAGTAGGGACCGGGGGGTCTACGAGCAGTACTTC. Translating gives CASSRDRGVYEQYF.

The V call is TRBV5-1, the J call TRBJ2-5; 8 nucleotides agree with TRBD2. The length of the CDR3 is 15 residues. Germline V gene lookup returns CDR1 SGHRS and CDR2 YFSETQ. V was clipped by 2 bases and J by 5 bases; unmatched bases: 8. The CDR3 here is CASSFTAGGMETQYF. The CDR3 DNA sequence: TGCGCCAGCAGCTTCACGGCGGGGGGAATGGAGACCCAGTACTTC.

The chain uses TRBV6-5 and TRBJ1-6; the D gene is possibly TRBD1 (5 bases). With 2 bases removed from V and 7 bases from J, the gap between germline ends came to 9 bases. The germline V gene has CDR1 MNHEY and CDR2 SVGAGI. The CDR3 runs 14 residues. CDR3 amino acids: CASSYMQGNSPLHF. In DNA, the CDR3 is TGTGCCAGCAGTTACATGCAGGGCAATTCACCCCTCCACTTT.

The rearrangement joins TRBV2 to TRBJ2-7; 10 bases are shared with TRBD2. CDR3 length: 13 amino acids. Germline lookup yields CDR1 SNHLY and CDR2 FYNNEI. CDR3 protein: CAQRPSGSSEQYF. The CDR3 DNA sequence: TGTGCACAGCGGCCTAGCGGGAGTAGCGAGCAGTACTTC.

This clonotype came up a few times. This chain connects TRBV28 to TRBJ2-1; D call uncertain. Trimming pared 5 bases from V and 0 bases from J, leaving 11 bases between. Germline V gives CDR1 MDHEN, CDR2 SYDVKM. The CDR3 consists of 15 residues. CDR3 residues: CASSPIGSSYNEQFF. The CDR3, as DNA: TGTGCCAGCAGTCCGATAGGTAGCTCCTACAATGAGCAGTTCTTC. The complete variable domain, with remaining parts taken from reference TRBV28 and TRBJ2-1, reads DVKVTQSSRYLVKRTGEKVFLECVQDMDHENMFWYRQDPGLGLRLIYFSYDVKMKEKGDIPEGYSVSREKKERFSLILESASTNQTSMYLCASSPIGSSYNEQFFGPGTRLTVL.

The J gene is TRBJ1-3, the V gene TRBV3-1, with no clear D. V shed 5 bases and J shed 1 base, with 9 bases lying between them. Germline CDR1 and CDR2: LGHDT and YNNKEL (reference sequence). This CDR3 has 14 residues. The DNA of the CDR3 is TGTGCCAGCAGCACGACAAAATCTGGAAACACCATATATTTT. Its protein product is CASSTTKSGNTIYF.

The chain carries TRBV28 and TRBJ2-5; TRBD2 might be the D (6 bases). Germline CDR1 reads MDHEN; CDR2 reads SYDVKM. V lost 4 bases and J 2 bases, leaving 11 bases between the germline ends. The CDR3 runs 14 residues. CDR3 in DNA: TGTGCCAGCAGTTATATCGCGGGGCAAGAGACCCAGTACTTC. Protein: CASSYIAGQETQYF.

This clonotype showed up just a few times. The V call is TRBV7-9, the J call TRBJ1-2; 7 nucleotides agree with TRBD1. J was trimmed by 14 bases and V by 5 bases; bases with no gene match: 11. CDR1 is SEHNR, CDR2 FQNEAQ, per germline (reference sequence). The CDR3 contains 12 residues. CDR3 sequence reads: CASSPQGGIGTF. As DNA, the CDR3 is TGTGCCAGCAGCCCCCAGGGGGGCATCGGGACCTTC.

This clonotype has only a few counts. This sequence joins TRBV4-3 and TRBJ1-2; 12 nucleotides align to TRBD1. This CDR3 has 17 residues. V lost 4 bases, J lost 4 bases, and 10 bases stayed unmatched. The germline CDR1 and CDR2 sequences are LGHNA and YSLEER. CDR3 nucleotide sequence: TGCGCCAGCAGCCTAAGAATGGGACAGGGGGCTTTCTATGGCTACACCTTC. It translates to CASSLRMGQGAFYGYTF.

The chain has TRBV5-6 and TRBJ2-2, with D perhaps matching TRBD1 (6 bases). This CDR3 has 16 amino acids. The germline CDR1 and CDR2 sequences are SGHDT and YYEEEE. V lost 5 bases and J 0 bases, leaving 14 bases between the germline ends. As DNA, the CDR3 is TGTGCCAGCAGTTCGTTAAGGACAGCGAACACCGGGGAGCTGTTTTTT. Protein sequence: CASSSLRTANTGELFF.

This clonotype was observed a handful of times. This chain links TRBV19 with TRBJ2-3; 7 nucleotides line up with TRBD1. CDR3 size: 15 residues. Germline V gene lookup returns CDR1 LNHDA and CDR2 SQIVND (reference sequence). Trimming at V came to 6 bases and at J to 1 base, leaving 7 bases not matched to a gene. The CDR3 protein is CASRGGVAGTDTQYF. In DNA form, the CDR3 reads TGTGCCAGTAGAGGGGGCGTGGCAGGCACAGATACGCAGTATTTT. The full variable domain, in which reference TRBV19 and TRBJ2-3 provide the parts outside the CDR3, is DGGITQSPKYLFRKEGQNVTLSCEQNLNHDAMYWYRQDPGQGLRLIYYSQIVNDFQKGDIAEGYSVSREKKESFPLTVTSAQKNPTAFYLCASRGGVAGTDTQYFGPGTRLTVL.

This clonotype came up a few times. This chain joins TRBV7-9 and TRBJ2-1; 8 bases match TRBD1. This CDR3 has 15 residues. Looked up from germline, CDR1 is SEHNR and CDR2 is FQNEAQ (reference sequence). J lost 7 bases, V lost 5 bases, and 10 bases had no gene match. In nucleotides, the CDR3 is TGTGCCAGCAGCGATACCGGGACAGGCCTAAATGAGCAGTTCTTC. Encoded protein: CASSDTGTGLNEQFF.

The chain carries TRBV6-2 or TRBV6-3 and TRBJ1-1; D perhaps matches TRBD1 (5 bases). Per the germline V gene, CDR1 is MNHEY and CDR2 is SVGEGT. The CDR3 is 14 residues long. V was shortened by 3 bases and J by 1 base, with 9 bases between the two germline ends. Here the CDR3 reads CASSYAGRNTEAFF. DNA for the CDR3: TGTGCCAGCAGTTATGCAGGGCGGAACACTGAAGCTTTCTTT.

V and J are TRBV11-1 and TRBJ2-2; TRBD2 is a possible D gene (5 bases). Trimming stripped 5 bases from V and 9 bases from J, with 13 bases between. The CDR3 is 13 amino acids. CDR1 is SGHAT and CDR2 is FQDESV in the germline V gene (reference sequence). CDR3 amino acids: CASSRGRERELFF. The CDR3, as DNA: TGTGCCAGCAGCCGCGGGCGAGAGAGGGAGCTGTTTTTT.

This clonotype was detected only a few times. The rearrangement uses TRBV7-2 and TRBJ1-5; D call uncertain. The CDR3 runs to 21 residues. The ends were cut back, 2 bases at V and 0 bases at J, with 26 bases in the middle. Germline CDR1 reads SGHTA; CDR2 reads FQGNSA. For the CDR3, the DNA is TGTGCCAGCAGCTTATTTTCAGTCGGACTCTCAACCACCATTAGCAATCAGCCCCAGCATTTT. It encodes CASSLFSVGLSTTISNQPQHF.